This passage covers 23 T cell receptor beta chains from one sample sequenced in a study of cytomegalovirus exposure and HLA in healthy donors. The data were produced by immunoSEQ multiplex PCR, yet TCRdb's version contains in-frame clones alone and is incomplete. This table has around 400,000 clones, roughly 89% appearing once. Material: PBMCs. Receptors originate from a woman younger than 35 in good health and CMV-seronegative.

V gene TRBV7-9 combines with J gene TRBJ2-5, with TRBD2 identical over 10 bases. The CDR3 consists of 18 residues. V trimming: 5 bases; J trimming: 0 bases; junction bases outside the gene matches: 12. Germline V CDR1 and CDR2: SEHNR, FQNEAQ (reference sequence). The CDR3 protein is CASSAGLAVLTYQETQYF. Here the CDR3 DNA reads TGTGCCAGCAGCGCCGGACTAGCGGTACTAACGTACCAAGAGACCCAGTACTTC.

A single count supports this clone. The V gene is TRBV19, the J gene TRBJ1-5; 9 bases map to TRBD1. With V trimmed by 9 bases and J by 8 bases, 8 bases remained unmatched. The CDR3 covers 13 residues. Per germline, CDR1 LNHDA and CDR2 SQIVND (reference sequence). CDR3 sequence (DNA): TGTGCCAGCAAAACAGGGGGCGGCAAGCCCCAGCATTTT. Translating gives CASKTGGGKPQHF.

This chain links TRBV15 with TRBJ2-2; 10 nucleotides match TRBD1. Trimming removed 1 base from V and 6 bases from J; junction bases left unmatched: 8. Germline values: CDR1 LNHNV, CDR2 YYDKDF (reference sequence). CDR3 length: 17 amino acids. CDR3 DNA: TGTGCCACCAGCAGAGTCCCCGGGACAGGGGTTGCCGGGGAGCTGTTTTTT. Residues: CATSRVPGTGVAGELFF.

The chain joins TRBV11-2 to TRBJ2-7; a possible D gene is TRBD1 (5 bases). Germline lookup yields CDR1 SGHAT and CDR2 FQNNGV. The CDR3 sequence is 15 residues long. Trimming pared 0 bases from V and 6 bases from J, leaving 15 bases between. The CDR3 loop is CASSLDPNRGAEQYF. Written as DNA, the CDR3 is TGTGCCAGCAGCTTAGATCCCAATAGGGGTGCCGAGCAGTACTTC. Variable domain in full (rest from reference TRBV11-2 and TRBJ2-7): EAGVAQSPRYKIIEKRQSVAFWCNPISGHATLYWYQQILGQGPKLLIQFQNNGVVDDSQLPKDRFSAERLKGVDSTLKIQPAKLEDSAVYLCASSLDPNRGAEQYFGPGTRLTVT.

This clone was recorded only once. J is TRBJ1-1 and V is TRBV29-1; 12 bases line up with TRBD1. CDR1 and CDR2 (germline): SQVTM, ANQGSEA. J lost 5 bases, V lost 5 bases, and 9 bases had no gene match. The CDR3 totals 15 residues. CDR3 in DNA: TGCAGCGTTCAACTAGGGACAGGGGGCTCAACTGAAGCTTTCTTT. Translation gives CSVQLGTGGSTEAFF.

This rearrangement joins TRBV27 to TRBJ2-1, with no clear D. Deletions cut 6 bases from V and 7 bases from J, with 10 bases between. Germline CDR1 reads MNHEY; CDR2 reads SMNVEV (reference sequence). This CDR3 region has 12 residues. The CDR3 DNA reads TGTGCCAGCAGCCATAGCCGGAATGAGCAGTTCTTC. It specifies CASSHSRNEQFF.

This chain joins TRBV19 and TRBJ2-1; D unclear. Per the germline V gene, CDR1 is LNHDA and CDR2 is SQIVND (reference sequence). Deletions cut 0 bases from V and 0 bases from J, with 6 bases between. CDR3 length: 15 amino acids. The CDR3: CASSIDEDSYNEQFF. The CDR3 DNA follows: TGTGCCAGTAGTATAGATGAGGACTCCTACAATGAGCAGTTCTTC.

The chain links TRBV5-4 to TRBJ2-1; 14 bases match TRBD2. The J segment lost 6 bases and the V segment lost 6 bases, leaving 5 bases of the junction unmatched. This CDR3 is 15 amino acids long. The germline V gene encodes CDR1 SGHNT and CDR2 YYREEE (reference sequence). The CDR3 DNA is TGTGCCAGCATTCAGACTAGCGGGGGGGCCAATGAGCAGTTCTTC. Protein sequence: CASIQTSGGANEQFF.

The chain carries TRBV2 and TRBJ2-3, with TRBD2 matching 9 bases. Germline lookup yields CDR1 SNHLY and CDR2 FYNNEI. The ends lost 7 bases at V and 1 base at J; junction bases unmatched: 9. This CDR3 spans 16 amino acids. CDR3: CASTRSGLAGTDTQYF. In DNA, the CDR3 is TGTGCCAGCACCAGATCGGGACTAGCAGGCACAGATACGCAGTATTTT.

J is TRBJ2-1 and V is TRBV27, with 16 bases matching TRBD2. V was pared by 4 bases and J by 10 bases, with 7 bases of the junction left unmatched. Germline V lookup: CDR1 MNHEY, CDR2 SMNVEV (reference sequence). The CDR3 runs to 16 residues. CDR3: CASSWGLAGGPGEQFF. Here the CDR3 DNA reads TGTGCCAGCAGTTGGGGACTAGCGGGAGGGCCGGGAGAGCAGTTCTTC.

The chain combines TRBV4-1 with TRBJ1-2; no firm D call. CDR3 length: 12 residues. V was cut by 6 bases and J by 4 bases, with 9 bases left in between. CDR1 is MGHRA, CDR2 YSYEKL, per germline. CDR3 amino acids: CASSGLLYGYTF. The CDR3 DNA reads TGCGCCAGCAGTGGGCTCCTCTATGGCTACACCTTC.

V gene TRBV6-6 combines with J gene TRBJ1-2; TRBD1 might be the D (6 bases). Per the germline V gene, CDR1 is MNHNY and CDR2 is SVGAGI (reference sequence). The CDR3 extends over 15 amino acids. Trimming left V 0 bases short and J 4 bases short, with 12 bases between. DNA for the CDR3: TGTGCCAGCAGTTACTCGAGACAGGCAAGCTATGGCTACACCTTC. This codes for CASSYSRQASYGYTF.

V is TRBV19 and J is TRBJ2-7, with 9 bases fitting TRBD1. CDR1 LNHDA and CDR2 SQIVND come from the germline V gene (reference sequence). The CDR3 spans 14 residues. V dropped 5 bases and J dropped 5; count of bases not matched to a gene: 7. CDR3 sequence (DNA): TGTGCCAGTAGTCACCGGGACAGGGAAAACGAGCAGTACTTC. Encoded protein: CASSHRDRENEQYF.

This clone is a singleton in its sample. The chain uses TRBV13 and TRBJ2-7, with 9 bases that match TRBD1. Germline trimming cut 4 bases from V and 1 base from J; bases unmatched to any gene: 11. The V gene's germline CDR1 is PRHDT and CDR2 FYEKMQ (reference sequence). CDR3 length: 17 residues. In DNA, the CDR3 is TGTGCCAGCAGCTGGGGGTACAGGGGGCTTACATCCTACGAGCAGTACTTC. Residues: CASSWGYRGLTSYEQYF.

This rearrangement joins TRBV6-1 to TRBJ1-2, with no clear D. The length of the CDR3 is 14 residues. The V end lost 2 bases, the J end lost 6 bases, and 13 bases lay between the germline ends. CDR1 is MNHNS, CDR2 SASEGT, per germline. The CDR3 protein is CASSEKLRPDGYTF. CDR3 in DNA: TGTGCCAGCAGTGAAAAACTGAGGCCAGATGGCTACACCTTC.

The chain links TRBV2 to TRBJ2-7, with 11 bases identical to TRBD2. CDR3 size: 14 residues. The V gene's germline CDR1 is SNHLY and CDR2 FYNNEI. The trim removed 7 bases at V and 6 bases at J, leaving 8 bases unmatched. The CDR3 region has the DNA TGTGCCAGCAAGGTAGCGGGAGGGCTCGGCGAGCAGTACTTC. Translated, it gives CASKVAGGLGEQYF. The complete variable domain, with remaining parts taken from reference TRBV2 and TRBJ2-7, reads EPEVTQTPSHQVTQMGQEVILRCVPISNHLYFYWYRQILGQKVEFLVSFYNNEISEKSEIFDDQFSVERPDGSNFTLKIRSTKLEDSAMYFCASKVAGGLGEQYFGPGTRLTVT.

V usage is TRBV27 and J usage is TRBJ2-4; D is undetermined. From germline, CDR1 is MNHEY and CDR2 SMNVEV (reference sequence). The CDR3 runs to 13 residues. Trimming cost V 3 bases and J 6 bases, with 9 bases left between them. CDR3 DNA: TGTGCCAGCAGTTTTGTCGGCGGAAACATTCAGTACTTC. Translating gives CASSFVGGNIQYF.

The V call is TRBV27, the J call TRBJ2-5, with 8 bases identical to TRBD2. The CDR3 covers 16 residues. Germline V CDR1 and CDR2: MNHEY, SMNVEV (reference sequence). The J segment lost 0 bases and the V segment lost 8 bases, leaving 11 bases of the junction unmatched. The DNA for the CDR3 is TGTGCCAGCCGCAGTTACACTAGCGGACACCAAGAGACCCAGTACTTC. It yields the protein CASRSYTSGHQETQYF.

The chain carries TRBV4-2 and TRBJ2-1, with TRBD2 matching 12 bases. Trimming removed 3 bases from V and 4 bases from J; junction bases left unmatched: 4. Germline V lookup: CDR1 LGHNA, CDR2 YNFKEQ. The CDR3 is 16 amino acids. This chain's CDR3 is CASSHGTSGLYNEQFF. The CDR3 nucleotides read TGTGCCAGCAGCCATGGGACTAGCGGGCTTTACAATGAGCAGTTCTTC.

Remarks on this clone: In the same sample, other DNA sequences code for this CDR3. The gene calls are TRBV2 and TRBJ2-7; D is uncertain. Germline CDR1 and CDR2: SNHLY and FYNNEI. V lost 6 bases and J lost 3, with 6 bases in between. The CDR3 is 11 amino acids. CDR3 sequence: CASRVSYEQYF. The CDR3 DNA reads TGTGCCAGCAGGGTTAGCTACGAGCAGTACTTC.

This rearrangement joins TRBV10-2 to TRBJ2-4, with 8 bases aligning to TRBD1. Trimming cost V 4 bases and J 3 bases; bases outside gene matches: 5. Germline V gene sequence: CDR1 WSHSY, CDR2 SAAADI. The CDR3 loop spans 15 amino acids. CDR3 DNA: TGCGCCAGCAGTGTCTTTGGACAGGGCAAAAACATTCAGTACTTC. Protein sequence: CASSVFGQGKNIQYF.

In this sample, this clone turned up once. This chain joins TRBV5-4 and TRBJ1-1, with TRBD1 as a possible D gene (6 bases). Deletions cut 4 bases from V and 4 bases from J, with 20 bases between. This CDR3 is built from 16 residues. CDR1 is SGHNT and CDR2 is YYREEE in the germline V gene (reference sequence). DNA of the CDR3: TGTGCCAGCAGCGGGGGGGGGCCTAGTATGGTCACTGAAGCTTTCTTT. Translation gives CASSGGGPSMVTEAFF.

This clone was seen only a few times. The chain has TRBV4-1 and TRBJ1-2; D gene unclear. The germline gives CDR1 MGHRA, CDR2 YSYEKL. The CDR3 length is 11 residues. Trimming took off 3 bases at V and 13 bases at J, with 12 bases between the two ends. CDR3 nucleotide sequence: TGCGCCAGCAGCCAGGGTGGACTTTGCACCTTC. The encoded protein is CASSQGGLCTF.